The 28 T cell receptor beta chains below come from one sample, sequenced in a study of shared clonotypes between healthy human individuals. Positive CCR7 selection of CD45RO-negative cells yielded the naive CD8 cells, and terminally differentiated effector memory CD45RA+ cells were excluded. Only in-frame clones appear in the TCRdb table, and some are missing; sequencing was by immunoSEQ multiplex PCR. The sample holds roughly 2,000,000 clones, approximately 92% seen once. Sequences were obtained from naive CD8+ T cells from PBMCs. These receptors were taken from a man aged 18 to 30 in good health. Some clones in this sample may be carry-over from other donors' samples.

The chain couples TRBV20-1 to TRBJ1-2, with D unclear. V gave up 4 bases and J gave up 8 bases, with 5 bases separating them. From germline, CDR1 is DFQATT and CDR2 SNEGSKA (reference sequence). The CDR3 length is 9 residues. CDR3 loop: CSAKSGYTF. The CDR3 nucleotides read TGCAGTGCTAAATCCGGCTACACCTTC.

This clone was picked up a small number of times. This CDR3 reads CASQGFSYEQYF. The CDR3 bases are TGTGCCAGCCAGGGATTCTCCTACGAGCAGTACTTC. This chain links TRBV7-9 with TRBJ2-7, with D perhaps matching TRBD1 (5 bases). The CDR3 contains 12 residues. Trimming cost V 8 bases and J 0 bases, with 8 bases left between them. Germline V gene sequence: CDR1 SEHNR, CDR2 FQNEAQ (reference sequence).

The chain carries TRBV11-3 and TRBJ1-1; TRBD1 aligns across 8 bases. Trimming took 5 bases from V and 1 from J; bases not matched to a gene: 6. Per the germline V gene, CDR1 is SGHNT and CDR2 is YENEEA. The CDR3 contains 15 residues. The CDR3 DNA reads TGTGCCAGCAGCCCAGGGGGCGCTGGGAACACTGAAGCTTTCTTT. It encodes CASSPGGAGNTEAFF.

The rearrangement joins TRBV15 to TRBJ2-7, with D unclear. This CDR3 contains 13 residues. V lost 4 bases and J lost 3, with 10 bases in between. Germline CDR1 reads LNHNV; CDR2 reads YYDKDF (reference sequence). In DNA, the CDR3 is TGTGCCACCAGCACTCGACCCCACTACGAGCAGTACTTC. This translates into CATSTRPHYEQYF.

V is TRBV4-1 and J is TRBJ2-2; D is ambiguous. CDR3 length: 15 amino acids. Germline V gene sequence: CDR1 MGHRA, CDR2 YSYEKL. V lost 0 bases, J lost 6 bases, and 11 bases lay in between. DNA of the CDR3: TGCGCCAGCAGCCAAGAACGAGCAAGCGCCGGGGAGCTGTTTTTT. Its translation: CASSQERASAGELFF.

The chain joins TRBV27 to TRBJ1-1; no firm D call. The CDR3 spans 14 residues. The germline V and J ends were trimmed by 5 bases and 2 bases, with 12 bases remaining between them. CDR1 and CDR2 from the germline V gene are MNHEY and SMNVEV (reference sequence). The chain's CDR3 is CASSPTTTNTEAFF. CDR3 nucleotides: TGTGCCAGCAGTCCCACTACTACCAACACTGAAGCTTTCTTT.

The chain combines TRBV5-1 with TRBJ2-1; TRBD2 aligns across 12 bases. V dropped 1 base and J dropped 0; count of bases not matched to a gene: 5. The CDR3 runs 18 residues. From germline, CDR1 is SGHRS and CDR2 YFSETQ. The CDR3: CASSLLGLAGDSYNEQFF. The CDR3 bases are TGCGCCAGCAGCTTGTTGGGACTAGCGGGCGACTCCTACAATGAGCAGTTCTTC.

The V call is TRBV11-2, the J call TRBJ1-4; tentative D call: TRBD1 (5 bases). Germline V gives CDR1 SGHAT, CDR2 FQNNGV. Trimming cost V 1 base and J 14 bases, with 11 bases left between them. The length of the CDR3 is 12 residues. The CDR3 reads CASSLGGGGLFF. CDR3 nucleotide sequence: TGTGCCAGCAGCTTAGGCGGTGGGGGTCTGTTTTTT.

The chain has TRBV6-5 and TRBJ2-2; no clear D gene. Germline V lookup: CDR1 MNHEY, CDR2 SVGAGI. The CDR3 runs 15 residues. V lost 0 bases and J 5 bases, leaving 10 bases between the germline ends. CDR3 nucleotides: TGTGCCAGCAGTTACTCGTTCCTAGTGACCGGGGAGCTGTTTTTT. This sequence encodes CASSYSFLVTGELFF.

The V gene is TRBV6-5, the J gene TRBJ1-5, with D perhaps matching TRBD1 (5 bases). The V and J ends lost 5 bases and 5 bases respectively, with 16 bases between them. From germline, CDR1 is MNHEY and CDR2 SVGAGI. The CDR3 consists of 15 residues. CDR3 DNA sequence: TGTGCCAGCAGTAGCCGGGACGAATGGGATCAGCCCCAGCATTTT. Translated: CASSSRDEWDQPQHF.

This chain connects TRBV6-4 to TRBJ2-2; 8 positions match TRBD1. With 5 bases clipped from V and 1 base from J, the junction kept 6 bases outside the gene matches. This CDR3 is 16 amino acids long. CDR1 and CDR2 (germline): MRHNA, SNTAGT. CDR3 protein: CASSSVGTGNTGELFF. In DNA form, the CDR3 reads TGTGCCAGCAGTTCAGTGGGGACAGGGAACACCGGGGAGCTGTTTTTT.

A single count supports this clone. V and J are TRBV5-4 and TRBJ1-2; D is unclear. The germline V gene encodes CDR1 SGHNT and CDR2 YYREEE (reference sequence). V was shortened by 0 bases and J by 0 bases, with 6 bases between the two germline ends. CDR3 length: 14 residues. CDR3: CASSLALANYGYTF. The CDR3, as DNA: TGTGCCAGCAGCTTGGCCCTAGCTAACTATGGCTACACCTTC.

The chain uses TRBV30 and TRBJ1-2, with TRBD1 matching 10 bases. This CDR3 comprises 16 residues. The germline V gene encodes CDR1 GTSNPN and CDR2 SVGIG (reference sequence). The V and J ends lost 2 bases and 7 bases, in that order; junction bases with no gene match: 13. DNA of the CDR3: TGTGCCTGGAGTCCAACGTGGGGACAGGGGTTCTTTGGCTACACCTTC. It encodes CAWSPTWGQGFFGYTF.

The chain is built from TRBV7-6 and TRBJ2-5; 7 bases line up with TRBD1. The ends lost 5 bases at V and 2 bases at J; junction bases unmatched: 8. The CDR3 runs 15 residues. Germline V gene sequence: CDR1 SGHVS, CDR2 FNYEAQ. CDR3 bases: TGTGCCAGCAGCGCCAACAACAGGGGTCAAGAGACCCAGTACTTC. This codes for CASSANNRGQETQYF.

The rearrangement links TRBV10-2 to TRBJ1-1; D possibly corresponds to TRBD1 (5 bases). This CDR3 has 15 amino acids. V lost 2 bases to trimming and J lost 3 bases, with 13 bases between them. Germline CDR1 reads WSHSY; CDR2 reads SAAADI. The CDR3 nucleotides read TGCGCCAGCAGTGAGCGGGGCAGGGCGGACACTGAAGCTTTCTTT. This encodes CASSERGRADTEAFF.

A note on this clone: The same CDR3 is also encoded by other DNA sequences in this sample. This chain joins TRBV27 and TRBJ2-7, with D tentatively TRBD1 (6 bases). This CDR3 region has 13 residues. Germline V gene data show CDR1 as MNHEY and CDR2 as SMNVEV (reference sequence). Trimming pared 5 bases from V and 4 bases from J, leaving 12 bases between. The CDR3 loop is CASSPGQLYEQYF. As DNA, the CDR3 is TGTGCCAGCAGTCCCGGACAGCTGTACGAGCAGTACTTC.

V is TRBV4-1 and J is TRBJ2-1; D not certain. The CDR3 contains 13 residues. The germline gives CDR1 MGHRA, CDR2 YSYEKL. V lost 3 bases and J 8 bases, leaving 11 bases between the germline ends. The CDR3 loop is CASSQELRHEQFF. CDR3 DNA sequence: TGCGCCAGCAGCCAGGAACTCCGGCATGAGCAGTTCTTC.

The chain couples TRBV2 to TRBJ2-7; no clear D. The germline gives CDR1 SNHLY, CDR2 FYNNEI. The V end lost 1 base, the J end lost 3 bases, and 10 bases lay between the germline ends. This CDR3 region has 14 residues. CDR3 in DNA: TGTGCCAGCAGTGAAGGTCAGAACTACTACGAGCAGTACTTC. Protein sequence: CASSEGQNYYEQYF.

The J gene is TRBJ2-1, the V gene TRBV27; 8 bases agree with TRBD1. This CDR3 is 15 amino acids long. Losses at the gene ends were 5 bases for V and 7 bases for J; bases not matched to a gene: 10. Per the germline V gene, CDR1 is MNHEY and CDR2 is SMNVEV (reference sequence). The CDR3 DNA reads TGTGCCAGCAGTCTCTACGGACAGGGTTGGAATGAGCAGTTCTTC. It yields the protein CASSLYGQGWNEQFF.

The chain joins TRBV4-1 to TRBJ2-7; D call uncertain. Trimming removed 1 base from V and 0 bases from J, with 7 bases in between. CDR1 MGHRA and CDR2 YSYEKL come from the germline V gene. The CDR3 spans 14 residues. For the CDR3, the DNA is TGCGCCAGCAGCCAAGTGGGCGTCTCCTACGAGCAGTACTTC. Amino acids: CASSQVGVSYEQYF.

As for this clone: Other DNA sequences in this specimen translate into the identical CDR3. The chain uses TRBV28 and TRBJ2-3; no clear D. The V and J ends lost 3 bases and 4 bases respectively, with 5 bases between them. CDR1 is MDHEN, CDR2 SYDVKM, per germline. CDR3 length equals 12 residues. This CDR3 is CASSFAPDTQYF. The CDR3 bases are TGTGCCAGCAGTTTTGCTCCAGATACGCAGTATTTT.

This sequence joins TRBV4-3 and TRBJ1-2, with D possibly being TRBD1 (5 bases). This CDR3 spans 12 amino acids. The V gene lost 1 base and the J gene lost 8 bases, with 8 bases spanning the gap. CDR1 and CDR2 (germline): LGHNA, YSLEER. CDR3 sequence: CASSQVGEGYTF. CDR3 coding DNA: TGCGCCAGCAGCCAAGTAGGGGAGGGCTACACCTTC.

The chain is built from TRBV7-6 and TRBJ1-3; D unresolved. Germline V gene lookup returns CDR1 SGHVS and CDR2 FNYEAQ. The V gene lost 1 base and the J gene lost 8 bases, with 12 bases spanning the gap. This CDR3 is 14 amino acids long. The CDR3 protein is CASSLEARADTIYF. The DNA of the CDR3 is TGTGCCAGCAGCTTAGAGGCTAGGGCGGACACCATATATTTT.

The CDR3 is CSAGGLAGRETQYF. The DNA for the CDR3 is TGCAGCGCCGGGGGACTAGCGGGACGGGAGACCCAGTACTTC. V usage is TRBV29-1 and J usage is TRBJ2-5; 13 positions agree with TRBD2. Per the germline V gene, CDR1 is SQVTM and CDR2 is ANQGSEA. Trimming cost V 7 bases and J 5 bases; bases outside gene matches: 7. The CDR3 consists of 14 residues.

The chain has TRBV11-2 and TRBJ2-7; the D gene is possibly TRBD2 (5 bases). Germline CDR1 SGHAT, CDR2 FQNNGV. This CDR3 is built from 14 residues. The V gene lost 1 base and the J gene lost 3 bases, with 10 bases spanning the gap. CDR3 protein: CASSLGAANYEQYF. The DNA of the CDR3 is TGTGCCAGCAGCTTAGGAGCGGCAAACTACGAGCAGTACTTC.

The chain has TRBV7-8 and TRBJ1-2; D remains ambiguous. There are 16 residues in the CDR3. Trimming pared 5 bases from V and 4 bases from J, leaving 20 bases between. Per germline, CDR1 SGHVS and CDR2 FQNEAQ. CDR3 bases: TGTGCCAGCAGCCTTAAGGGAGGGCAGGATAGCTATGGCTACACCTTC. This encodes CASSLKGGQDSYGYTF.

The chain employs TRBV30 and TRBJ2-3; D remains unclear. The CDR3 is 14 amino acids. Germline-derived CDR1 and CDR2 are GTSNPN and SVGIG (reference sequence). V shed 4 bases and J shed 4 bases, with 15 bases lying between them. In DNA form, the CDR3 reads TGTGCCTGGAATGACGGAAATGGTCCAGATACGCAGTATTTT. Protein sequence: CAWNDGNGPDTQYF.

With respect to this clone: The same CDR3 is also encoded by other DNA sequences in this sample. The chain combines TRBV9 with TRBJ2-7, with D tentatively TRBD1 or TRBD2 (5 bases each). In germline, CDR1 is SGDLS, CDR2 YYNGEE. CDR3 length equals 14 residues. Trimming stripped 3 bases from V and 2 bases from J, with 12 bases between. The CDR3 nucleotides are TGTGCCAGCAGCGCCGGGGTAGGGGCCTACGAGCAGTACTTC. Amino acid sequence: CASSAGVGAYEQYF.